These 10 T cell receptor beta chains came from one sample sequenced in a study of blood T cell repertoires in COVID-19. This table comes from immunoSEQ multiplex PCR, and its TCRdb copy is limited to in-frame clones, with some not included. The sample includes more than 65,000 clones, roughly 87% of them seen just once. Source material: peripheral blood. The receptors shown here come from a man between 50 and 59 years old with acute or convalescent COVID-19.

The chain recombines TRBV3-1 (or the pseudogene TRBV3-2) with TRBJ2-7; 7 nucleotides agree with TRBD2. This CDR3 region has 16 residues. V shed 4 bases, J shed 3 bases, and the junction held 12 bases outside the gene matches. Germline loops: CDR1 LGHDT, CDR2 YNNKEL (reference sequence). The CDR3 reads CASSPRTRTGGYEQYF. The CDR3 nucleotides read TGTGCCAGCAGCCCTCGGACTAGAACGGGGGGCTACGAGCAGTACTTC.

The rearrangement links TRBV5-1 to TRBJ2-5, with 7 bases fitting TRBD1. Germline V gene data show CDR1 as SGHRS and CDR2 as YFSETQ. This CDR3 has 14 residues. J gave up 1 base and V 6 bases, and 6 bases lay outside the gene matches. The CDR3 region is CASNKGTVQETQYF. CDR3 nucleotides: TGCGCCAGCAACAAAGGGACAGTCCAAGAGACCCAGTACTTC. The whole variable domain, remainder taken from reference TRBV5-1 and TRBJ2-5, is KAGVTQTPRYLIKTRGQQVTLSCSPISGHRSVSWYQQTPGQGLQFLFEYFSETQRNKGNFPGRFSGRQFSNSRSEMNVSTLELGDSALYLCASNKGTVQETQYFGPGTRLLVL.

This chain links TRBV7-2 with TRBJ1-4; D not resolved. The CDR3 covers 15 residues. V was shortened by 1 base and J by 0 bases, with 6 bases between the two germline ends. CDR1 and CDR2 (germline): SGHTA, FQGNSA. For the CDR3, the DNA is TGTGCCAGCAGCTTAGTAAGAGCAACTAATGAAAAACTGTTTTTT. It specifies CASSLVRATNEKLFF.

The rearrangement joins TRBV19 to TRBJ1-5, with no clear D. The V end lost 8 bases, the J end lost 3 bases, and 14 bases lay between the germline ends. This CDR3 comprises 14 residues. Germline CDR1 LNHDA, CDR2 SQIVND (reference sequence). CDR3 in amino acids: CASDFLAANQPQHF. CDR3 DNA: TGTGCCAGTGACTTTTTGGCTGCCAATCAGCCCCAGCATTTT.

The chain couples TRBV27 to TRBJ1-1, with D unclear. The CDR3 sequence is 12 residues long. V lost 5 bases to trimming and J lost 11 bases, with 15 bases between them. In germline, CDR1 is MNHEY, CDR2 SMNVEV (reference sequence). DNA for the CDR3: TGTGCCAGCAGTACCGTATCGGGGAACGCTTTCTTT. This encodes CASSTVSGNAFF.

The J gene is TRBJ1-2, the V gene TRBV4-2, with 8 bases identical to TRBD1. The germline CDR1 and CDR2 sequences are LGHNA and YNFKEQ. The CDR3 runs 16 residues. With V trimmed by 1 base and J by 0 bases, 4 bases remained unmatched. The CDR3 loop is CASSQARGQANYGYTF. CDR3 nucleotide sequence: TGTGCCAGCAGCCAAGCCCGGGGACAGGCTAACTATGGCTACACCTTC.

This sequence joins TRBV7-2 and TRBJ1-5; D unclear. The CDR3 totals 13 residues. With 8 bases removed from V and 4 bases from J, the gap between germline ends came to 12 bases. Germline V gene sequence: CDR1 SGHTA, CDR2 FQGNSA. CDR3 region: CASGRDWNQPQHF. CDR3 bases: TGTGCCAGCGGCAGAGACTGGAATCAGCCCCAGCATTTT. The full variable domain, rest sourced from reference TRBV7-2 and TRBJ1-5, is GAGVSQSPSNKVTEKGKDVELRCDPISGHTALYWYRQSLGQGLEFLIYFQGNSAPDKSGLPSDRFSAERTGGSVSTLTIQRTQQEDSAVYLCASGRDWNQPQHFGDGTRLSIL.

Here the CDR3 reads CASKLGGGYGYTF. The CDR3, as DNA: TGTGCCAGCAAGTTGGGGGGTGGCTATGGCTACACCTTC. The rearrangement uses TRBV7-8 and TRBJ1-2; D is possibly TRBD1 (5 bases). The germline CDR1 and CDR2 sequences are SGHVS and FQNEAQ. The CDR3 is 13 amino acids. Between the trimmed V and J ends, which lost 7 bases and 4 bases, there was a span of 13 bases.

The chain joins TRBV5-4 to TRBJ1-2; the D gene is possibly TRBD1 (5 bases). V was shortened by 6 bases and J by 0 bases, with 12 bases between the two germline ends. Per germline, CDR1 SGHNT and CDR2 YYREEE (reference sequence). The CDR3 loop spans 14 amino acids. In nucleotides, the CDR3 is TGTGCCAGCACCTCTCAGACAGCTAACTATGGCTACACCTTC. Translation: CASTSQTANYGYTF.

The V and J genes are TRBV29-1 and TRBJ1-1, with a possible D match to TRBD1 (5 bases). Trimming stripped 4 bases from V and 0 bases from J, with 18 bases between. Germline V gives CDR1 SQVTM, CDR2 ANQGSEA. The CDR3 extends over 16 amino acids. Here the CDR3 DNA reads TGCAGCGTTGGGGGACCCGCGGGAGCCCTGAACACTGAAGCTTTCTTT. This codes for CSVGGPAGALNTEAFF.